The present T cell receptor beta chain was sequenced within a study of blood T cell repertoires in COVID-19. Overall study context: PBMCs, B-cell-depleted T cells, or T cells provided the cDNA or gDNA that made up the material.

How the authors handled the data: How many nucleated cells were present was estimated from reference gene primer amplification. Libraries were prepared by immunoSEQ multiplex PCR; TCRdb keeps only in-frame clonotypes and omits some of them. V and J calls and clone size are copied from that table; D and trimming were computed from the DNA. This sample has about 200,000 clones, with 88% found just once. CDR3 size: 16 residues. CDR1 and CDR2 from the germline V gene are LGHNA and YNFKEQ. Trimming left V 0 bases short and J 0 bases short, with 12 bases between. The J gene is TRBJ2-7, the V gene TRBV4-2; D ambiguous. Sample: peripheral blood. The sequence was obtained from a man aged 18 to 35 with active or convalescent COVID-19. CDR3 region: CASSQDLVVVSYEQYF. As DNA, the CDR3 is TGTGCCAGCAGCCAAGATTTAGTAGTGGTCTCCTACGAGCAGTACTTC.